Below are 9 T cell receptor beta chains sequenced from a single sample in a study of quantifying T cell responses using KT2 cells. Overall study: TCR alpha and beta constant-region primers primed reverse transcription of RNA.

A single-stranded UMI oligo with SP2 sequence was ligated to cDNA 3' ends. The first PCR ran 3 to 5 cycles with an equimolar RC1.1 and RC1.2 beta primer mix. TCRdb independently ran MiXCR on the UMI-ligation and nested PCR reads; one entry per CDR3 protein. The table includes approximately 57,000 distinct CDR3 sequences, approximately 13% detected once. The sequencing input was PBMCs spiked with cells of the T cell clone KT2. The receptors shown here come from a human donor.

V gene TRBV2 combines with J gene TRBJ2-5; D possibly corresponds to TRBD2 (6 bases). V was clipped by 2 bases and J by 4 bases, with 14 bases between them. Germline loops: CDR1 SNHLY, CDR2 FYNNEI. The CDR3 consists of 15 residues. In DNA, the CDR3 is TGTGCCAGCAGTGAAAGCTCCTCAGCGGGAGAGACCCAGTACTTC. As protein: CASSESSSAGETQYF.

This clonotype came up a few times. The rearrangement links TRBV12-3 or TRBV12-4 to TRBJ2-6, with 8 bases that match TRBD1. CDR3 size: 18 residues. V lost 2 bases and J lost 4; bases outside the gene matches: 10. CDR3 in DNA: TGTGCCAGCAGTTTAAGGCAGGGGGCCTTGAAAGGGGCCAACGTCCTGACTTTC. Its protein product is CASSLRQGALKGANVLTF.

J is TRBJ2-7 and V is TRBV6-2 or TRBV6-3; 10 bases match TRBD2. This CDR3 has 15 amino acids. V trimming: 4 bases; J trimming: 3 bases; junction bases outside the gene matches: 6. The V gene's germline CDR1 is MNHEY and CDR2 SVGEGT. The CDR3 here is CASSSPLAGYYEQYF. CDR3 nucleotide sequence: TGTGCCAGCAGTTCCCCACTAGCGGGGTACTACGAGCAGTACTTC.

This clonotype has a count of ten or more. The chain combines TRBV7-9 with TRBJ1-6; D may be TRBD1 (6 bases). V gave up 4 bases and J gave up 7 bases, with 20 bases separating them. The CDR3 sequence is 17 residues long. Per germline, CDR1 SEHNR and CDR2 FQNEAQ (reference sequence). The CDR3 DNA follows: TGTGCCAGCAGCTCGCGACTACAGGGAAAGAGGAATTCACCCCTCCACTTT. This encodes CASSSRLQGKRNSPLHF.

This clonotype has only a few counts. This chain connects TRBV6-1 to TRBJ2-1, with D uncertain. This CDR3 region has 14 residues. Germline values: CDR1 MNHNS, CDR2 SASEGT. Trimming cost V 6 bases and J 5 bases, with 14 bases left between them. The CDR3 loop reads CASRDYVGNNEQFF. The CDR3 DNA sequence: TGTGCCAGCAGGGATTATGTGGGCAACAATGAGCAGTTCTTC.

This clonotype was seen repeatedly, ten times or more. For the CDR3, the DNA is TGTGCCAGCAGTTACGCGCAGAACACAGATACGCAGTATTTT. As protein: CASSYAQNTDTQYF. V gene TRBV12-3 or TRBV12-4 combines with J gene TRBJ2-3; D gene ambiguous. V was trimmed by 4 bases and J by 2 bases, leaving 10 bases between them. The CDR3 length is 14 residues.

This clonotype was seen only a few times. The chain carries TRBV29-1 and TRBJ2-5; 9 bases match TRBD2. Germline V gene data show CDR1 as SQVTM and CDR2 as ANQGSEA. The CDR3 length is 15 residues. The DNA for the CDR3 is TGCAGGGCAAGGATTCTAGCGGGGTCAGAAGAGACCCAGTACTTC. This sequence encodes CRARILAGSEETQYF. The full variable domain, its missing parts supplied by reference TRBV29-1 and TRBJ2-5, is SAVISQKPSRDICQRGTSLTIQCQVDSQVTMMFWYRQQPGQSLTLIATANQGSEATYESGFVIDKFPISRPNLTFSTLTVSNMSPEDSSIYLCRARILAGSEETQYFGPGTRLLVL.

The rearrangement joins TRBV3-1 to TRBJ2-5; TRBD2 aligns across 10 bases. V gave up 3 bases and J gave up 5 bases; unmatched junction bases: 9. This CDR3 is 16 amino acids long. CDR1 and CDR2 (germline): LGHDT, YNNKEL (reference sequence). Here the CDR3 reads CASSHRTSGQGETQYF. The DNA for the CDR3 is TGTGCCAGCAGCCACCGGACTAGCGGCCAGGGGGAGACCCAGTACTTC.

The V and J genes are TRBV7-3 and TRBJ2-6; D remains ambiguous. Deletions cut 0 bases from V and 4 bases from J, with 4 bases between. The CDR3 totals 14 residues. CDR1 and CDR2 (germline): SGHTA, FQGTGA. As DNA, the CDR3 is TGTGCCAGCAGCTTAACTTCAGGGGCCAACGTCCTGACTTTC. Translating gives CASSLTSGANVLTF.